These 4 T cell receptor beta chains share one sample of origin, sequenced in a study of T cell changes during pregnancy in multiple sclerosis. This table comes from immunoSEQ multiplex PCR, and its TCRdb copy is limited to in-frame clones, with some not included. The table has around 65,000 clones, 88% seen once. The sample was peripheral blood, taken in the first trimester of pregnancy. All receptors come from a female donor with multiple sclerosis, enrolled in a pregnancy study.

The gene calls are TRBV4-3 and TRBJ1-1, with D hard to call. The germline V gene has CDR1 LGHNA and CDR2 YSLEER. CDR3 length: 14 residues. V lost 0 bases and J 1 base, leaving 6 bases between the germline ends. This chain's CDR3 is CASSQDFKNTEAFF. CDR3 DNA: TGCGCCAGCAGCCAAGATTTCAAGAACACTGAAGCTTTCTTT.

The chain links TRBV5-4 to TRBJ2-2; 8 bases match TRBD1. The trim removed 4 bases at V and 5 bases at J, leaving 7 bases unmatched. The germline CDR1 and CDR2 sequences are SGHNT and YYREEE (reference sequence). This CDR3 is built from 15 residues. In nucleotides, the CDR3 is TGTGCCAGCAGCGAACAGGGGGTATTAACCGGGGAGCTGTTTTTT. It encodes CASSEQGVLTGELFF.

The genes are TRBV4-1 and TRBJ1-5; D gene ambiguous. Trimming cost V 5 bases and J 5 bases, with 10 bases left between them. The CDR3 length is 13 residues. CDR1 MGHRA and CDR2 YSYEKL come from the germline V gene. The CDR3 loop is CASSSQRDQPQHF. CDR3 in DNA: TGCGCCAGCAGCTCCCAGAGGGATCAGCCCCAGCATTTT.

The chain combines TRBV27 with TRBJ2-1; TRBD2 matches 8 bases. The V gene end was trimmed by 7 bases and the J gene end by 6 bases; junction bases not matched to a gene: 8. The V gene's germline CDR1 is MNHEY and CDR2 SMNVEV (reference sequence). CDR3 length: 14 residues. DNA of the CDR3: TGTGCCAGCACCTCCCCCGGGACTAGCAATGAGCAGTTCTTC. Amino acid sequence: CASTSPGTSNEQFF.